This T cell receptor (beta chain) was obtained from a study of T cells after yellow fever vaccination. Study conclusions and caveats: The secondary response was weaker, and its peak arrived faster, on day 5 versus 15. In FACS-sorted repertoires, abundant clonotypes from the bulk population could appear as contaminants.

About this clonotype itself: Antigen specificity is unknown.

MiXCR, applied by TCRdb to the 5' RACE reads, yields one record per CDR3 protein. Of some 300,000 distinct CDR3 sequences detected, roughly 3.5% appear once; the ten largest clones hold 23%. Trimming took 1 base from V and 5 from J, leaving 14 bases between them. This CDR3 is built from 15 residues. Germline V gene lookup returns CDR1 SGHTA and CDR2 FQGNSA. This receptor was taken from a man aged 18 to 30 who received the YFV17D yellow fever vaccine. The sequencing here drew on PBMCs, taken on the day of the yellow fever booster vaccination. V is TRBV7-2 and J is TRBJ1-2; unclear D gene. The CDR3 spells CASSLDGPGDYGYTF. The CDR3 region has the DNA TGTGCCAGCAGCTTAGATGGACCAGGAGATTATGGCTACACCTTC. Supplemented by reference TRBV7-2 and TRBJ1-2, the full variable domain reads GAGVSQSPSNKVTEKGKDVELRCDPISGHTALYWYRQSLGQGLEFLIYFQGNSAPDKSGLPSDRFSAERTGGSVSTLTIQRTQQEDSAVYLCASSLDGPGDYGYTFGSGTRLTVV.